The sequence of this TCR beta chain was determined in a study of blood T cells in healthy people across ages. The CDR3 is 12 residues long. The germline V gene has CDR1 SQVTM and CDR2 ANQGSEA. A second about 7 to 11 cycle PCR used barcoded and J-beta primers. Each cDNA was tagged by a template-switch adaptor containing 12 random nucleotides. MiXCR, run by TCRdb on the 5' RACE reads, gives a single entry per CDR3 protein. The table includes roughly 500,000 distinct CDR3 sequences, roughly 29% detected once. Overall study findings and caveats: Age brought a roughly linear fall in TCR beta diversity measured per million T cells.

A word on this clonotype: The antigen is unknown.

This receptor was identified in a woman aged 70-85 years in good health. The V gene is TRBV29-1, the J gene TRBJ2-1; the D is unclear. The DNA end is a closer match to TRBJ2-7, so the J assignment may be wrong. Sequenced sample: blood. The CDR3 coding sequence is TGCAGCGTTGATAGAGACGCCAAAGAGCAGTACTTC. Translated, it gives CSVDRDAKEQYF.